This passage covers 18 T cell receptor beta chains from one sample sequenced in a study of regulatory dendritic cells for organ transplantation. Allogeneic regulatory or mature dendritic cells were co-cultured for 5 days with CFSE-labeled sorted T cells at 1:10. No antigen has been identified for these receptors. Method: immunoSEQ multiplex PCR; TCRdb's copy keeps in-frame clones and lacks some. The data show approximately 11,000 clones, under 90% seen once. Sequences were obtained from naive CD8+ T cells from blood cultured with dendritic cells. Described subset: CD45RA+ naive T cells. These TCRs come from a human donor in good health.

The rearrangement links TRBV2 to TRBJ2-7, with D maybe TRBD1 (6 bases). The CDR3 extends over 14 amino acids. CDR1 and CDR2 (germline): SNHLY, FYNNEI. Deletions cut 8 bases from V and 6 bases from J, with 20 bases between. CDR3 DNA sequence: TGTGCCAGCTTTGGCAACCAGGGGCGGCTCGAGCAGTACTTC. Its translation: CASFGNQGRLEQYF.

The chain uses TRBV15 and TRBJ2-7; tentative D call: TRBD2 (7 bases). Germline values: CDR1 LNHNV, CDR2 YYDKDF (reference sequence). The CDR3 runs 14 residues. The V end was cut by 3 bases, the J end by 2 bases, with 11 bases between. CDR3 DNA: TGTGCCACCAGCAGCGGAGGGGGGGCCTACGAGCAGTACTTC. Translated: CATSSGGGAYEQYF.

The chain recombines TRBV11-2 with TRBJ1-1; D uncertain. Germline V gene lookup returns CDR1 SGHAT and CDR2 FQNNGV. V was clipped by 5 bases and J by 0 bases, with 7 bases between them. The CDR3 length is 13 residues. CDR3 amino acids: CASSEGMNTEAFF. CDR3 in DNA: TGTGCCAGCAGCGAGGGAATGAACACTGAAGCTTTCTTT.

Concerning this clone: Germline is not matched at one junction end, which may reflect a read error. The chain employs TRBV7-7 and TRBJ1-2, with D possibly matching TRBD1 (6 bases). In germline, CDR1 is SSHAT, CDR2 FNYEAQ (reference sequence). CDR3 length: 19 amino acids. The CDR3 is CASSPRGSRGITVWYGYTF. The CDR3 DNA sequence: TGTGCTAGCAGCCCACGGGGTTCAAGGGGGATTACCGTTTGGTATGGCTACACCTTC.

V gene TRBV7-9 combines with J gene TRBJ1-2, with a weak D call TRBD1 (5 bases). From germline, CDR1 is SEHNR and CDR2 FQNEAQ (reference sequence). CDR3 size: 14 residues. V lost 4 bases, J lost 3 bases, and 12 bases lay in between. The CDR3 spells CASSSPGTDYGYTF. The CDR3 DNA reads TGTGCCAGCAGCTCACCCGGGACGGACTATGGCTACACCTTC. Full variable domain (rest looked up from reference TRBV7-9 and TRBJ1-2): DTGVSQNPRHKITKRGQNVTFRCDPISEHNRLYWYRQTLGQGPEFLTYFQNEAQLEKSRLLSDRFSAERPKGSFSTLEIQRTEQGDSAMYLCASSSPGTDYGYTFGSGTRLTVV.

The count of this clone is one. The V gene is TRBV5-6, the J gene TRBJ1-4; 7 bases fit TRBD1. The germline CDR1 and CDR2 sequences are SGHDT and YYEEEE. The V segment lost 4 bases and the J segment 6 bases; nucleotides outside the gene matches: 3. The CDR3 totals 13 residues. CDR3 sequence: CASSRGGDEKLFF. CDR3 nucleotides: TGTGCCAGCAGCCGAGGGGGCGATGAAAAACTGTTTTTT.

The DNA of the CDR3 is TGTGCCAGCAGCTCCGACGGGACTAGCGGACGGACCCAGTACTTC. Translating it yields CASSSDGTSGRTQYF. The chain links TRBV7-3 to TRBJ2-5; 11 positions match TRBD2. Germline V CDR1 and CDR2: SGHTA, FQGTGA. V lost 4 bases, J lost 7 bases, and 8 bases stayed unmatched. The CDR3 is made up of 15 amino acids.

The CDR3 bases are TGTGCCAGCACACAAAGGCTAGCGGGGCACGAGCAGTACTTC. Its protein is CASTQRLAGHEQYF. The chain employs TRBV6-6 and TRBJ2-7; 9 bases agree with TRBD2. Germline CDR1 is MNHNY and CDR2 is SVGAGI (reference sequence). The CDR3 contains 14 residues. V gave up 7 bases and J gave up 5 bases; unmatched junction bases: 9.

The chain combines TRBV4-3 with TRBJ2-2; D unclear. Between the trimmed V and J ends, which lost 0 bases and 5 bases, there was a span of 13 bases. The CDR3 sequence is 16 residues long. The germline V gene encodes CDR1 LGHNA and CDR2 YSLEER. The CDR3 reads CASSQEAGVGTGELFF. The CDR3 DNA follows: TGCGCCAGCAGCCAAGAGGCTGGCGTAGGTACCGGGGAGCTGTTTTTT.

The V gene is TRBV30, the J gene TRBJ1-2; no firm D call. V was clipped by 2 bases and J by 2 bases, with 0 bases between them. In germline, CDR1 is GTSNPN, CDR2 SVGIG (reference sequence). This CDR3 contains 10 residues. The CDR3 spells CAWSNYGYTF. In DNA form, the CDR3 reads TGTGCCTGGAGTAACTATGGCTACACCTTC.

V is TRBV25-1 and J is TRBJ1-2; 7 positions match TRBD1. CDR1 MGHDK and CDR2 SYGVNS come from the germline V gene. This CDR3 contains 13 residues. With V trimmed by 6 bases and J by 4 bases, 5 bases remained unmatched. CDR3 sequence: CASRGTAIYGYTF. In DNA, the CDR3 is TGTGCCAGCAGGGGGACAGCTATCTATGGCTACACCTTC.

The rearrangement links TRBV29-1 to TRBJ1-2; D call uncertain. This CDR3 has 16 residues. Germline lookup yields CDR1 SQVTM and CDR2 ANQGSEA. Trimming removed 8 bases at V and 4 bases at J, with 26 bases between. This CDR3 is CSCGDRTFDPAYGYTF. The CDR3 DNA sequence: TGCAGCTGCGGAGACCGAACCTTCGATCCAGCCTATGGCTACACCTTC.

The rearrangement uses TRBV27 and TRBJ1-1, with D possibly TRBD1 on 5 matching bases. The germline V and J ends were trimmed by 2 bases and 3 bases, with 13 bases remaining between them. Germline values: CDR1 MNHEY, CDR2 SMNVEV (reference sequence). The CDR3 length is 15 residues. The DNA of the CDR3 is TGTGCCAGCAGTTTAGTGGGGGTAAGGGACACTGAAGCTTTCTTT. Translating it yields CASSLVGVRDTEAFF.

The V gene is TRBV7-9, the J gene TRBJ1-1; no clear D. Trimming took 0 bases from V and 7 from J, leaving 9 bases between them. Per the germline V gene, CDR1 is SEHNR and CDR2 is FQNEAQ (reference sequence). This CDR3 has 13 residues. The CDR3 DNA is TGTGCCAGCAGCTTAGCTTTGGGGTTTGAAGCTTTCTTT. Its translation is CASSLALGFEAFF.

The chain recombines TRBV4-1 with TRBJ1-1; no clear D gene. The CDR3 loop spans 20 amino acids. The germline CDR1 and CDR2 sequences are MGHRA and YSYEKL. Trimming took 1 base from V and 1 from J, leaving 25 bases between them. The CDR3 loop reads CASSQASVTIDALRNTEAFF. In DNA, the CDR3 is TGCGCCAGCAGCCAAGCAAGCGTCACAATAGACGCGCTCAGGAACACTGAAGCTTTCTTT.

This clone was recorded only once. The gene calls are TRBV11-1 and TRBJ1-1, with D hard to call. This CDR3 comprises 13 residues. Germline CDR1 is SGHAT and CDR2 is FQDESV (reference sequence). V was cut by 1 base and J by 4 bases, with 7 bases left in between. In DNA form, the CDR3 reads TGTGCCAGCAGCTTAGAATGGGGCACTGAAGCTTTCTTT. Translated: CASSLEWGTEAFF. Full variable domain (outside the CDR3, taken from reference TRBV11-1 and TRBJ1-1): EAEVAQSPRYKITEKSQAVAFWCDPISGHATLYWYRQILGQGPELLVQFQDESVVDDSQLPKDRFSAERLKGVDSTLKIQPAELGDSAMYLCASSLEWGTEAFFGQGTRLTVV.

About this clone itself: At one end the junction does not follow the germline gene, possibly because of a read error. The same CDR3 arises from other DNA sequences in this sample as well. V is TRBV27 and J is TRBJ2-7; D is unresolved. Germline lookup yields CDR1 MNHEY and CDR2 SMNVEV (reference sequence). The CDR3 sequence is 13 residues long. CDR3: CASSPRISYEQYF. CDR3 DNA sequence: TGTGCCAGCAGTCCCCGGATTTCCTATGAGCAGTACTTC.

This clone showed up just a few times. V and J are TRBV2 and TRBJ1-2, with D hard to call. This CDR3 contains 13 residues. Germline V lookup: CDR1 SNHLY, CDR2 FYNNEI. The V gene lost 4 bases and the J gene lost 2 bases, with 8 bases spanning the gap. Written as DNA, the CDR3 is TGTGCCAGCAGTGCCACAGAGAACTATGGCTACACCTTC. As protein: CASSATENYGYTF.